The rows below give T cell receptor beta chains drawn from one sample of a study of cytomegalovirus exposure and HLA in healthy donors. Assay used: immunoSEQ multiplex PCR; TCRdb lists only in-frame clones, some missing. The sample includes some 180,000 clones, around four fifths of them seen just once. Sequenced: PBMCs. The receptors shown here come from an older woman in good health and CMV-seropositive. CDR3s include the opening cysteine and the closing phenylalanine or tryptophan. D genes are given only for firm matches. Clone size appears in some rows only: once, few, many, or a class for an expanded clone.

d_call	v_call	j_call	clone_size	cdr3_nt	cdr3_aa
TRBD2	TRBV18	TRBJ2-7	.	TGTGCCAGCTCACTGACTAGCGTACCCTACGAGCAGTACTTC	CASSLTSVPYEQYF
.	TRBV28	TRBJ2-5	.	TGTGCCAGCAGTAGGGCGGGGGCGGGAGAAGAGACCCAGTACTTC	CASSRAGAGEETQYF
.	TRBV9	TRBJ1-2	.	TGTGCCAGCAACGTGGGGGCCACCGGCGCTGGCTACACCTTC	CASNVGATGAGYTF
TRBD1	TRBV15	TRBJ1-3	.	TGTGCCACCAGCAGCCTACAGGGGGGTGGAAACACCATATATTTT	CATSSLQGGGNTIYF
TRBD1	TRBV7-9	TRBJ2-3	few	TGTGCCAGCAGCGTAGACCCGGGACAGGGGAGGGATACGCAGTATTTT	CASSVDPGQGRDTQYF
TRBD1	TRBV5-5	TRBJ2-1	few	TGTGCCAGCAGCTTGGGGACAGGAGGTGAGCAGTTCTTC	CASSLGTGGEQFF
.	TRBV10-3	TRBJ1-4	few	TGTGCCACCTCCGGGGGGCCGAATAATGAAAAACTGTTTTTT	CATSGGPNNEKLFF
TRBD1	TRBV5-5	TRBJ2-5	.	TGTGCCAGCAGCTCAGGGGGCGCGGGTGGTGAGACCCAGTACTTC	CASSSGGAGGETQYF
.	TRBV30	TRBJ1-2	.	TGTGCCTGGATCCCCACAGGGTCTGATGGCTACACCTTC	CAWIPTGSDGYTF
.	TRBV5-1	TRBJ2-2	few	TGCGCCAGTAAGGCGTGGGCCTCGAACACCGGGGAGCTGTTTTTT	CASKAWASNTGELFF
TRBD1	TRBV6-6	TRBJ1-1	.	TGTGCCAGCATATTGACAGGGGGAACAACTGAAGCTTTCTTT	CASILTGGTTEAFF
TRBD1	TRBV4-2	TRBJ2-7	.	TGTGCCAGCAGCCACGCCCGGACAGGGGGGGTCGAGCAGTACTTC	CASSHARTGGVEQYF
TRBD1	TRBV28	TRBJ2-7	.	TGTGCCAGCAGTTTACCCGGGACAGGGGAGTACGAGCAGTACTTC	CASSLPGTGEYEQYF
.	TRBV10-1	TRBJ1-6	.	TGCGCCATCCTTTTAGAGGACCAAGGGGGTTCACCCCTCCACTTT	CAILLEDQGGSPLHF
.	TRBV15	TRBJ1-5	.	TGTGCCACCAGCAGAGAGGGGGGGCAGCCCCAGCATTTT	CATSREGGQPQHF
TRBD1	TRBV19	TRBJ2-7	.	TGTGCCAGTAGTTCCCATGCCGGGACAGGGACCTACGAGCAGTACTTC	CASSSHAGTGTYEQYF
TRBD1	TRBV5-1	TRBJ1-4	.	TGCGCCAGCAGCCGGCAGGGACAGGGTCGGGAAAAACTGTTTTTT	CASSRQGQGREKLFF
TRBD2	TRBV15	TRBJ2-7	.	TGTGCCACCAGCAGCCTAGCGGGAGTCTCCTACGAGCAGTACTTC	CATSSLAGVSYEQYF